This T cell receptor (beta chain) was observed in a study of blood T cells in healthy people across ages. Drawn from each donor were about 9 milliliters of peripheral blood. The second PCR ran roughly 7 to 12 cycles with a sample-barcoded 5' primer and J-beta primers. One entry per CDR3 protein results from TCRdb running MiXCR on the 5' RACE reads. The repertoire holds around 1,000,000 distinct CDR3 sequences, with around 27% as singletons. This sample was also put to use in a study of T cells of mothers and their children.

The TCR was taken from a girl aged 2-10 years in good health. Sequencing used blood.

Here the CDR3 reads CASLPRAGEPRDTQYF. CDR3 sequence (DNA): TGTGCCAGCCTACCTCGGGCGGGGGAACCCAGAGATACGCAGTATTTT. The chain is built from TRBV12-3 or TRBV12-4 and TRBJ2-3; 7 nucleotides agree with TRBD2. The J segment lost 5 bases and the V segment lost 8 bases, leaving 16 bases of the junction unmatched. CDR3 size: 16 residues.